The clone carrying this TCR beta chain showed up just a few times. The data were obtained in a study of early T cells in non-severe SARS-CoV-2 infection. Study-wide background: RNA in bulk from unsorted whole blood was sequenced, and chains were unpaired.

Attachment of unique molecular identifiers was made to individual cDNA molecules. MiXCR, applied by TCRdb to the 5' RACE reads, yields one record per CDR3 protein. The data contain tens of thousands of distinct CDR3 sequences, more than 8.5% of them seen just once; the ten biggest clones take up over 8.5%. This sequence was found in an adult who was a healthcare worker with PCR-confirmed SARS-CoV-2 infection or an uninfected control (not recorded which). Material for sequencing was whole blood.

The CDR3 nucleotides read TGTGCCAGCAGGCGGACGAGGTCTAGCGGGGCGGAAGATACGCAGTATTTT. It encodes CASRRTRSSGAEDTQYF. The chain links TRBV7-2 to TRBJ2-3, with 9 bases lining up with TRBD2. The V and J ends lost 6 bases and 5 bases, in that order; junction bases with no gene match: 15. In germline, CDR1 is SGHTA, CDR2 FQGNSA. The CDR3 loop spans 17 amino acids.